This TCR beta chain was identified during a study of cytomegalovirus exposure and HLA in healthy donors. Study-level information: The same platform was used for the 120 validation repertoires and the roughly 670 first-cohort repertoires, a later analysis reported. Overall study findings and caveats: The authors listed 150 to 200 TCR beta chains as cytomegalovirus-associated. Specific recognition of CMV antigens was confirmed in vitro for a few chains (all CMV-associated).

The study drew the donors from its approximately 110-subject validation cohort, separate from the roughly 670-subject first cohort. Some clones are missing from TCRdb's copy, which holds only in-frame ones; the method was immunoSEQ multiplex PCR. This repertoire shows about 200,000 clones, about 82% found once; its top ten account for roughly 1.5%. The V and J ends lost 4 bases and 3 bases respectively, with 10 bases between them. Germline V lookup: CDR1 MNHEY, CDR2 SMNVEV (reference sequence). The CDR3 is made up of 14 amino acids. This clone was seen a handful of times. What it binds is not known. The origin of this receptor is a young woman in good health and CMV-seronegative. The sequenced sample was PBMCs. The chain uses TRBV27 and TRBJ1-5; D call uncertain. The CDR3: CASSSQLYNQPQHF. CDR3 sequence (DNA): TGTGCCAGCAGTTCACAGTTGTACAATCAGCCCCAGCATTTT.